This T cell receptor beta chain was captured in a study of cytomegalovirus exposure and HLA in healthy donors. Study-wide results and caveats: Later work associated roughly 15,000 TCR beta sequences with HLA alleles at 0.05 false discovery rate. In a later analysis, V- and J-gene trimming of beta chains associated with a DCLRE1C missense variant, replicated independently. Researchers reported in a later analysis that common viral pathogens appeared linked to several top clusters.

Of note for this clone: Its specificity is not known.

V lost 0 bases and J lost 2; bases outside the gene matches: 7. Germline lookup yields CDR1 SGHRS and CDR2 YFSETQ. This CDR3 region has 17 residues. PCR used 60 Vbeta primers and 13 Jbeta primers. Profiling relied on immunoSEQ multiplex PCR, and the TCRdb table lists in-frame clones only, not all of them. The repertoire holds about 200,000 clones, with 85% as singletons. The clonotype originates from a woman aged 45-65 years in good health and CMV-seronegative. The V call is TRBV5-1, the J call TRBJ2-3, with TRBD1 identical over 9 bases. Sequencing was carried out using PBMCs. The chain's CDR3 is CASSLDGQGRFTDTQYF. DNA of the CDR3: TGCGCCAGCAGCTTGGACGGACAGGGGAGATTCACAGATACGCAGTATTTT.